The present TCR beta chain was sequenced within a study of control samples from healthy donors and cancer patients. The protocol was immunoSEQ multiplex PCR, while the TCRdb copy is restricted to in-frame clones and leaves out a portion. The data hold about 61,000 clones, with around 89% observed a single time. This clonotype originated in a man aged 55 to 70 with colorectal cancer. Sequencing used PBMCs.

The CDR3 DNA reads TGTGCCAGTAGTCCCCCTGAGCTCAACTACGGAAACACCATATATTTT. The encoded protein is CASSPPELNYGNTIYF. The V call is TRBV19, the J call TRBJ1-3, with D unresolved. V was cut by 5 bases and J by 4 bases, with 18 bases left in between. The CDR3 covers 16 residues. Per the germline V gene, CDR1 is LNHDA and CDR2 is SQIVND (reference sequence).